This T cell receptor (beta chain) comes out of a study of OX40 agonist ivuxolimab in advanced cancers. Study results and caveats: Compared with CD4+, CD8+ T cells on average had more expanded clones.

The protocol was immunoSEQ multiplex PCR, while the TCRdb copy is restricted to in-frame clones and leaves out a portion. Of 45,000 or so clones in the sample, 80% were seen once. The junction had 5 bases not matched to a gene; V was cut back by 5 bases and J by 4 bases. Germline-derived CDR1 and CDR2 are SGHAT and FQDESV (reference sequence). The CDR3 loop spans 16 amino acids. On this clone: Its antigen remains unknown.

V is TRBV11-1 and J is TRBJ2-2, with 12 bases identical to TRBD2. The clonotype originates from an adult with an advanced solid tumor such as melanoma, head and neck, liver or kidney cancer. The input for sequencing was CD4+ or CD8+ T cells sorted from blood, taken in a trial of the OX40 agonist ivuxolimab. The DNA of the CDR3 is TGTGCCAGCAGCCCTGGACTAGCGGGAACCACCGGGGAGCTGTTTTTT. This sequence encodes CASSPGLAGTTGELFF.